Sequencing of this TCR beta chain was carried out in a study of blood T cell repertoires in COVID-19. Study overall: The cDNA or gDNA used as material had been derived from T cells, B-cell-depleted T cells, or PBMCs.

In the original analysis: Nucleated cell counts were estimated from reference gene primer amplification. The method was immunoSEQ multiplex PCR; TCRdb's version includes in-frame clones alone and lacks a portion of them. The DNA was the basis for D and trimming; V, J and clone size are from that table. The repertoire holds more than 85,000 clones, with roughly 87% as singletons. The V end was cut by 4 bases, the J end by 4 bases, with 13 bases between. There are 14 residues in the CDR3. The germline V gene has CDR1 LGHDT and CDR2 YNNKEL (reference sequence). Enrollment of patients from Seattle took place during active infection, with longitudinal follow-up.

Material for sequencing was peripheral blood. This receptor was taken from a woman between 50 and 59 years old with COVID-19, enrolled during active disease. V usage is TRBV3-1 (or the pseudogene TRBV3-2) and J usage is TRBJ1-2, with D unclear. This chain's CDR3 is CASSLRNSLYGYTF. CDR3 DNA sequence: TGTGCCAGCAGCCTTAGGAACAGCCTCTATGGCTACACCTTC.